This T cell receptor (beta chain) comes out of a study of shared T cell receptors in the human thymus. This CDR3 is 16 amino acids long. The V segment lost 2 bases and the J segment 4 bases; nucleotides outside the gene matches: 9. Germline V gene lookup returns CDR1 MGHDK and CDR2 SYGVNS. Method: immunoSEQ multiplex PCR; TCRdb's copy keeps in-frame clones and lacks some. Of 540,000 or so clones listed, around 78% were seen once; the top ten hold more than 0.01%. The data also belong to a second study, concerning human thymus T cells.

The rearrangement uses TRBV25-1 and TRBJ2-7; 9 nucleotides line up with TRBD2. Sequencing used thymocytes. The source of this sequence is a boy under two years old with a congenital heart defect. The CDR3 sequence is CASSELPLAGPYEQYF. The DNA of the CDR3 is TGTGCCAGCAGTGAACTCCCCCTAGCGGGACCATACGAGCAGTACTTC.